Shown below are 13 T cell receptor beta chains from a single sample sequenced in a study of technical replicates of blood from several donors. Sequenced by immunoSEQ multiplex PCR; TCRdb stores in-frame clones only, minus some. The sample records around 80,000 clones, around 91% being singletons. Source material: T cells isolated from PBMCs. The receptor set was obtained from a human donor in good health.

The V call is TRBV19, the J call TRBJ1-5; weak D call: TRBD1 (5 bases). Germline V gene data show CDR1 as LNHDA and CDR2 as SQIVND (reference sequence). The CDR3 runs to 16 residues. Trimming left V 1 base short and J 7 bases short, with 17 bases between. The CDR3 coding sequence is TGTGCCAGTAGTATAGCAGAACAGGCCTGGGGACAGCCCCAGCATTTT. Translation gives CASSIAEQAWGQPQHF.

This sequence joins TRBV7-2 and TRBJ2-7, with 9 bases aligning to TRBD2. The CDR3 runs to 13 residues. Germline lookup yields CDR1 SGHTA and CDR2 FQGNSA. The V gene end was trimmed by 3 bases and the J gene end by 9 bases; junction bases not matched to a gene: 6. The CDR3 region has the DNA TGTGCCAGCAGCTTCTCCGTAGCGGGAGTGCAGTACTTC. It specifies CASSFSVAGVQYF.

The chain recombines TRBV19 with TRBJ1-4, with D possibly TRBD1 on 5 matching bases. Trimming stripped 5 bases from V and 14 bases from J, with 12 bases between. Germline CDR1 is LNHDA and CDR2 is SQIVND (reference sequence). This CDR3 has 11 amino acids. The CDR3 region has the DNA TGTGCCAGTAGTGGGGCGTTATCGCTGTTTTTT. Its protein is CASSGALSLFF.

The rearrangement links TRBV25-1 to TRBJ2-3; no firm D call. Trimming pared 3 bases from V and 0 bases from J, leaving 7 bases between. The CDR3 has 14 residues. Germline values: CDR1 MGHDK, CDR2 SYGVNS. CDR3 in DNA: TGTGCCAGCAGTGACTACCTTAGCACAGATACGCAGTATTTT. Encoded protein: CASSDYLSTDTQYF.

This clone was seen once. The gene calls are TRBV2 and TRBJ2-1; 8 nucleotides align to TRBD2. The CDR3 consists of 19 residues. V trimming: 1 base; J trimming: 4 bases; junction bases outside the gene matches: 15. CDR1 and CDR2 (germline): SNHLY, FYNNEI. CDR3 sequence: CASSEVLGSGRRVYNEQFF. CDR3 DNA sequence: TGTGCCAGCAGTGAAGTACTAGGGAGCGGGAGACGTGTGTACAATGAGCAGTTCTTC.

J is TRBJ1-5 and V is TRBV2; maybe TRBD1 (6 bases). Germline loops: CDR1 SNHLY, CDR2 FYNNEI. V lost 7 bases and J 6 bases, leaving 13 bases between the germline ends. The CDR3 consists of 13 residues. The CDR3 region is CASNPGAGQPQHF. Here the CDR3 DNA reads TGTGCCAGCAACCCAGGGGCGGGTCAGCCCCAGCATTTT.

CDR3 amino acids: CASSPGEEYGYTF. CDR3 DNA sequence: TGTGCCAGCAGCCCCGGAGAAGAGTATGGCTACACCTTC. The J gene is TRBJ1-2, the V gene TRBV7-9, with D uncertain. This CDR3 has 13 amino acids. The V and J ends lost 5 bases and 5 bases respectively, with 12 bases between them. CDR1 and CDR2 (germline): SEHNR, FQNEAQ (reference sequence).

This rearrangement joins TRBV19 to TRBJ1-5; D is unclear. The length of the CDR3 is 14 residues. V shed 1 base and J shed 1 base, with 5 bases lying between them. Germline values: CDR1 LNHDA, CDR2 SQIVND (reference sequence). CDR3 in amino acids: CASSIVASNQPQHF. The CDR3 coding sequence is TGTGCCAGTAGTATAGTGGCAAGCAATCAGCCCCAGCATTTT.

The chain links TRBV10-1 to TRBJ2-3; D unclear. V was clipped by 2 bases and J by 3 bases, with 6 bases between them. The CDR3 sequence is 13 residues long. Looked up from germline, CDR1 is WNHNN and CDR2 is SYGVQD (reference sequence). CDR3 region: CASSELMTDTQYF. CDR3 nucleotides: TGCGCCAGCAGTGAGCTTATGACAGATACGCAGTATTTT.

The chain combines TRBV30 with TRBJ1-4; TRBD1 agrees at 8 bases. Germline CDR1 reads GTSNPN; CDR2 reads SVGIG (reference sequence). The CDR3 extends over 17 amino acids. Trimming cost V 0 bases and J 7 bases; bases outside gene matches: 13. The CDR3 sequence: CAWSVGMGPQGGEKLFF. The CDR3, as DNA: TGTGCCTGGAGTGTGGGGATGGGGCCACAGGGGGGTGAAAAACTGTTTTTT.

J is TRBJ2-3 and V is TRBV7-8; 7 nucleotides agree with TRBD2. Germline CDR1 and CDR2: SGHVS and FQNEAQ. Trimming at V came to 2 bases and at J to 0 bases, leaving 2 bases not matched to a gene. CDR3 size: 15 residues. The CDR3 DNA reads as TGTGCCAGCAGCTTACAGCGGGGTAGCACAGATACGCAGTATTTT. Translation: CASSLQRGSTDTQYF.

J is TRBJ2-3 and V is TRBV9; 9 positions agree with TRBD2. The CDR3 is 15 amino acids. CDR1 is SGDLS and CDR2 is YYNGEE in the germline V gene. The J segment lost 4 bases and the V segment lost 3 bases, leaving 6 bases of the junction unmatched. The CDR3 loop is CASSDSGRPPDTQYF. The DNA of the CDR3 is TGTGCCAGCAGCGATAGCGGGAGACCCCCAGATACGCAGTATTTT.

The chain couples TRBV7-3 to TRBJ2-3; tentatively, D is TRBD2 (5 bases). The CDR3 is 15 residues long. Per the germline V gene, CDR1 is SGHTA and CDR2 is FQGTGA. Trimming removed 0 bases from V and 3 bases from J, with 10 bases in between. Here the CDR3 DNA reads TGTGCCAGCAGCTTAACTCTGGGAGAGACAGATACGCAGTATTTT. It specifies CASSLTLGETDTQYF.